The present T cell receptor beta chain was sequenced within a study of vaccination effects on CD4 cells after COVID-19. There are 16 residues in the CDR3. Germline V CDR1 and CDR2: SGHTA, FQGNSA. V was pared by 2 bases and J by 1 base, with 14 bases between. The protocol was immunoSEQ multiplex PCR, while the TCRdb copy is restricted to in-frame clones and leaves out a portion. In the table there are about 17,000 clones, about four fifths of which are singletons. Before sequencing, viral peptide pools were used by the ViraFEST assay to expand antigen-specific CD4+ T cells. When about ten days of culture had elapsed, CD4+ T cells were isolated. The person had a PCR-confirmed SARS-CoV-2 infection during March to December 2020. It was two doses of either the BNT162b2 or mRNA-1273 vaccine that participants received. In the case of this clone: The antigen is not known.

The J gene is TRBJ1-1, the V gene TRBV7-2, with D possibly TRBD1 on 5 matching bases. Material: CD4+ T cells from PBMCs cultured with SARS-CoV-2 spike peptides, obtained after COVID-19 vaccination. The receptor comes from a human donor who had a prior SARS-CoV-2 infection. CDR3 sequence reads: CASSLIDFTGNTEAFF. In DNA form, the CDR3 reads TGTGCCAGCAGCTTAATTGACTTCACAGGGAACACTGAAGCTTTCTTT. The full variable domain, in which reference TRBV7-2 and TRBJ1-1 provide the parts outside the CDR3, is GAGVSQSPSNKVTEKGKDVELRCDPISGHTALYWYRQSLGQGLEFLIYFQGNSAPDKSGLPSDRFSAERTGGSVSTLTIQRTQQEDSAVYLCASSLIDFTGNTEAFFGQGTRLTVV.